This TCR beta chain is from a study of OX40 agonist ivuxolimab in advanced cancers. For the study at large: Intravenous ivuxolimab at 0.01 to 10 mg/kg was given to patients every 2 weeks. Study-level results: Low normalized T-cell clonal expansion was additionally recorded for some nonresponders. Averaging showed that CD8+ T cells had more expanded clones than CD4+ did. No determination was made of the antigen specificity of the expanded peripheral T cells.

In regard to this clone: Antigen: not known.

Germline V gene lookup returns CDR1 MNHEY and CDR2 SMNVEV (reference sequence). Trimming left V 2 bases short and J 0 bases short, with 14 bases between. The CDR3 loop spans 17 amino acids. Some clones are missing from TCRdb's copy, which holds only in-frame ones; the method was immunoSEQ multiplex PCR. The sample carries some 100,000 clones, approximately 81% recorded once. The J gene is TRBJ1-5, the V gene TRBV27; D is perhaps TRBD1 (6 bases). This sequence was found in an adult with an advanced solid tumor such as melanoma, head and neck, liver or kidney cancer. The sequencing here drew on CD4+ or CD8+ T cells sorted from blood, taken in a trial of the OX40 agonist ivuxolimab. CDR3 nucleotides: TGTGCCAGCAGTTTAGCTGGGACACCTTTTAGCAATCAGCCCCAGCATTTT. Translating it yields CASSLAGTPFSNQPQHF.